This record covers a single T cell receptor beta chain. The antigen is not known. The entry originates in a study of T cell responses to AZD1222 COVID-19 vaccine. This CDR3 contains 15 residues. Trimming at V came to 6 bases and at J to 12 bases, leaving 13 bases not matched to a gene. Germline assignment: CDR1 ENHRY and CDR2 SYGVKD. General study findings and limits: Spike regions recognized by vaccine-associated CD4 TCRs spanned the protein, led by 160-218 and 743-854. Only a handful of AZD1222 recipients were seropositive at baseline.

Clones were sequenced by immunoSEQ multiplex PCR, and TCRdb holds only the in-frame ones, with some missing. The repertoire has approximately 150,000 clones, 80% to 90% of them found once; the top ten carry 4.3%. Source: peripheral blood, taken 28 days after the second dose of the MenACWY control vaccine. This chain links TRBV10-3 with TRBJ2-1, with 11 positions matching TRBD2. This clonotype originated in an adult who received the MenACWY meningococcal vaccine as a control. The CDR3 loop is CAISPLAGDVIGQFF. DNA of the CDR3: TGTGCCATCAGCCCACTAGCGGGAGACGTGATAGGGCAGTTCTTC.